This TCR beta chain derives from a study of cytomegalovirus exposure and HLA in healthy donors. Whole-study findings and limits: Excluded: some indistinguishable V segments such as TRBV6-2 and TRBV6-3.

In germline, CDR1 is SGHVS, CDR2 FQNEAQ. The CDR3 spans 20 residues. Trimming cost V 3 bases and J 0 bases, with 25 bases left between them. A remark on this clone: No antigen is known for it.

With 60 Vbeta and 13 Jbeta primers, the PCR was carried out. The authors' processing: In a later analysis, of around 80 million unique beta chains, roughly 11 million appeared in at least two donors. TCRdb's copy holds only in-frame clones and misses some; the assay was immunoSEQ multiplex PCR. V, J and clone size are taken as reported in that table, and D and trimming were inferred from the DNA itself. This table holds some 200,000 clones, roughly 73% found once. This sequence originates from a female donor in good health and CMV-seronegative. The chain is built from TRBV7-8 and TRBJ2-3, with D possibly TRBD2 on 6 matching bases. Sequenced material: PBMCs. The CDR3 region is CASSLDPGARTFSSTDTQYF. CDR3 coding DNA: TGTGCCAGCAGCTTGGACCCGGGAGCACGAACCTTTTCTAGCACAGATACGCAGTATTTT.